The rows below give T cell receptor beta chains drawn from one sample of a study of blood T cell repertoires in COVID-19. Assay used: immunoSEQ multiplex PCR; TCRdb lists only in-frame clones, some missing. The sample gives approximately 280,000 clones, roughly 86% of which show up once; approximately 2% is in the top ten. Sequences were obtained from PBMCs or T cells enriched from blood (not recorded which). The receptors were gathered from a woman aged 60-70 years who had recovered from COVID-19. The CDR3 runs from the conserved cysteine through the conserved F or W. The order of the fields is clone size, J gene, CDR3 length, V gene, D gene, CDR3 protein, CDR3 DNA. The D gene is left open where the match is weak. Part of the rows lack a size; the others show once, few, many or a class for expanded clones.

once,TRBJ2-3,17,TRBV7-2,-,CASSLADSWGPSDTQYF,TGTGCCAGCAGCTTAGCAGACAGTTGGGGGCCATCCGATACGCAGTATTTT
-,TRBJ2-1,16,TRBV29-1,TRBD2,CSVEDPSGNSYNEQFF,TGCAGCGTTGAGGACCCTAGCGGCAACTCCTACAATGAGCAGTTCTTC
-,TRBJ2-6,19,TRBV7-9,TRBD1,CASSHSRGQGMSGANVLTF,TGTGCCAGCAGTCATAGCAGGGGACAGGGGATGTCTGGGGCCAACGTCCTGACTTTC
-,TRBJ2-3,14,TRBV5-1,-,CASSLGTSTDTQYF,TGCGCCAGCAGCCTCGGGACTAGCACAGATACGCAGTATTTT
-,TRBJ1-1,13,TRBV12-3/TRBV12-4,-,CASSLEADTEAFF,TGTGCCAGCAGTTTAGAGGCGGACACTGAAGCTTTCTTT
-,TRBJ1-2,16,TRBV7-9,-,CASTVRLGALNYGYTF,TGTGCCAGCACCGTCCGCTTAGGGGCGCTTAACTATGGCTACACCTTC
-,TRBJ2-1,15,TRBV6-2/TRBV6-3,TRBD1,CASSSQGASYNEQFF,TGTGCCAGCAGTTCCCAGGGGGCGTCCTACAATGAGCAGTTCTTC
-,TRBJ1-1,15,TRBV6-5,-,CASSYDSGRKTEAFF,TGTGCCAGCAGTTACGACTCTGGGAGGAAGACTGAAGCTTTCTTT
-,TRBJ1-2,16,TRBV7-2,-,CASSWGRLGILYGYTF,TGTGCCAGCAGCTGGGGGCGGCTGGGGATACTCTATGGCTACACCTTC
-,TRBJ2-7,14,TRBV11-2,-,CASTRIGSTGEQYF,TGTGCCAGCACCCGAATAGGGAGTACGGGAGAGCAGTACTTC
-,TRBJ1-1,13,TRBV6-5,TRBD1,CASSDRDGTEAFF,TGTGCCAGCAGCGACAGGGATGGCACTGAAGCTTTCTTT
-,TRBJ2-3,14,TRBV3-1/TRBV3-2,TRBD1,CASSQSRQGDTQYF,TGTGCCAGCAGCCAATCGAGACAGGGGGATACGCAGTATTTT
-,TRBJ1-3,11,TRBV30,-,CAPPRAWTIYF,TGTGCCCCTCCGAGAGCTTGGACCATATATTTT
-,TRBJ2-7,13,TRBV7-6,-,CASSLGAGLEQYF,TGTGCCAGCAGCTTAGGTGCAGGACTCGAGCAGTACTTC
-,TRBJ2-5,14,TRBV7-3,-,CASSLGAATETQYF,TGTGCCAGCAGCTTAGGGGCGGCGACAGAGACCCAGTACTTC
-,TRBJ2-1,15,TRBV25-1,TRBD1,CASSDRGGPYNEQFF,TGTGCCAGCAGTGATAGAGGGGGCCCATACAATGAGCAGTTCTTC
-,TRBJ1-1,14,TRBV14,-,CASSQDRQGTEAFF,TGTGCCAGCAGCCAAGATCGGCAGGGCACTGAAGCTTTCTTT
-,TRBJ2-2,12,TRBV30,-,CAWSTTTGELFF,TGTGCCTGGAGTACGACTACCGGGGAGCTGTTTTTT
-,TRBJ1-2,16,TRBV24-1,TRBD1,CATSDPTGGLNYGYTF,TGTGCCACCAGTGACCCCACAGGGGGCCTTAACTATGGCTACACCTTC
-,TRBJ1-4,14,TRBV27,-,CASKRTETNEKLFF,TGTGCCAGCAAGCGGACGGAAACTAATGAAAAACTGTTTTTT
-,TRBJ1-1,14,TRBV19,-,CASSRGDQNTEAFF,TGTGCCAGTAGTAGGGGGGACCAGAACACTGAAGCTTTCTTT
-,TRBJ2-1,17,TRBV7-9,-,CASSLPTGTLPYNEQFF,TGTGCCAGCAGCTTGCCTACCGGGACTCTTCCCTACAATGAGCAGTTCTTC
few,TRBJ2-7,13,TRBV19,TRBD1,CASSRTGNNEQYF,TGTGCCAGTAGTAGGACAGGGAACAACGAGCAGTACTTC
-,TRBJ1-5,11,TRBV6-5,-,CASGANQPQHF,TGTGCCAGCGGAGCCAATCAGCCCCAGCATTTT
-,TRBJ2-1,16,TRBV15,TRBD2,CATSREGSGRPNEQFF,TGTGCCACCAGCAGAGAGGGAAGCGGGAGACCCAATGAGCAGTTCTTC
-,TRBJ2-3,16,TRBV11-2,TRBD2,CASSSGLAGGFDTQYF,TGTGCCAGCAGCTCGGGACTAGCGGGAGGGTTTGATACGCAGTATTTT
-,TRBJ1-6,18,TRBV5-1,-,CASSLVPSGGRGNSPLHF,TGCGCCAGCAGCTTGGTACCGTCCGGGGGAAGAGGTAATTCACCCCTCCACTTT
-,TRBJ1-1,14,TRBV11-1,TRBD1,CASSRSDRATEAFF,TGTGCCAGCAGCCGATCGGACAGGGCTACTGAAGCTTTCTTT
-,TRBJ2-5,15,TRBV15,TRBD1,CATSIDRGGGVTQYF,TGTGCCACCAGCATCGACAGGGGAGGTGGGGTGACCCAGTACTTC
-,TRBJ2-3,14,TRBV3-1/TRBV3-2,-,CASSQEHIPDTQYF,TGTGCCAGCAGCCAAGAACACATACCAGATACGCAGTATTTT
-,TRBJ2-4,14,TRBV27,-,CASSSGGAKNIQYF,TGTGCCAGCAGTTCCGGGGGAGCCAAAAACATTCAGTACTTC
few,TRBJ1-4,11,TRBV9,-,CASGQPEKLFF,TGTGCCAGCGGACAGCCCGAAAAACTGTTTTTT
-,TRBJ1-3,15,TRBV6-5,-,CASRETAYSGNTIYF,TGTGCCAGCAGAGAGACAGCTTACTCTGGAAACACCATATATTTT
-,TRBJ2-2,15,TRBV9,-,CASSGGTSEGGELFF,TGTGCCAGCAGCGGTGGGACATCCGAGGGCGGGGAGCTGTTTTTT
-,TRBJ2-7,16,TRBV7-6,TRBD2,CASSSRAGGPVYEQYF,TGTGCCAGCAGCTCCAGAGCGGGAGGGCCGGTCTACGAGCAGTACTTC
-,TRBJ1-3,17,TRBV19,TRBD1,CASSRETQGASGNTIYF,TGTGCCAGTAGTAGAGAGACACAGGGGGCATCTGGAAACACCATATATTTT
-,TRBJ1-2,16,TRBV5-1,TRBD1,CASTPRTGGANYGYTF,TGCGCCAGCACCCCCCGGACAGGGGGCGCTAACTATGGCTACACCTTC
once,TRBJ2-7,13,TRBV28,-,CASSLGLSYEQYF,TGTGCCAGCAGTTTGGGGCTGAGCTACGAGCAGTACTTC
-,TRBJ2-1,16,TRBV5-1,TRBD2,CASSGTGTSGYNEQFF,TGCGCCAGCAGCGGTACCGGGACTAGCGGATACAATGAGCAGTTCTTC
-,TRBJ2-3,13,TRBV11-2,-,CASSFLRADTQYF,TGTGCCAGCAGCTTCCTTCGCGCAGATACGCAGTATTTT
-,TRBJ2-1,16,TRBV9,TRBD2,CASSGSGTSGLLEQFF,TGTGCCAGCAGCGGCTCCGGGACTAGCGGGTTGCTTGAGCAGTTCTTC
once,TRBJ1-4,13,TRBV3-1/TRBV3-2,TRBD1,CASSQQGVEKLFF,TGTGCCAGCAGCCAACAGGGGGTTGAAAAACTGTTTTTT
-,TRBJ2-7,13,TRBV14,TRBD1,CASSSGTAYEQYF,TGTGCCAGCAGTTCCGGGACAGCATACGAGCAGTACTTC
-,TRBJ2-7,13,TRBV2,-,CASVQGWSYEQYF,TGTGCCAGCGTTCAGGGTTGGTCCTACGAGCAGTACTTC
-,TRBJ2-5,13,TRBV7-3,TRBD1,CASSRGQQETQYF,TGTGCCAGCAGCAGGGGACAGCAAGAGACCCAGTACTTC
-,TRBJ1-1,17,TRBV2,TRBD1,CASSVSVEGRGSTEAFF,TGTGCCAGCAGTGTCTCGGTTGAGGGCAGGGGGTCCACTGAAGCTTTCTTT
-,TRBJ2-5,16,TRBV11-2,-,CASSLPGGSGQETQYF,TGTGCCAGCAGCTTGCCCGGGGGTAGCGGCCAAGAGACCCAGTACTTC
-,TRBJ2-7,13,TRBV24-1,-,CATSDGGNYEQYF,TGTGCCACCAGTGACGGCGGGAACTACGAGCAGTACTTC
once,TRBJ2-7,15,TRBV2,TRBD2,CASRGTSGRAGEQYF,TGTGCCAGCAGGGGGACTAGCGGGAGGGCCGGCGAGCAGTACTTC
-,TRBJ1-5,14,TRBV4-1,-,CASSQVDKYQPQHF,TGCGCCAGCAGCCAAGTCGACAAATATCAGCCCCAGCATTTT
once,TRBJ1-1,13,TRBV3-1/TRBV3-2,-,CASSQSSGSRAFF,TGTGCCAGCAGCCAAAGTTCAGGGTCAAGAGCTTTCTTT
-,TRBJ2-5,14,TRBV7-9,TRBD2,CASSSRGVQETQYF,TGTGCCAGCAGCTCCCGGGGGGTCCAAGAGACCCAGTACTTC
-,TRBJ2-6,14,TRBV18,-,CASSRDSGANVLTF,TGTGCCAGCTCCCGGGACTCTGGGGCCAACGTCCTGACTTTC
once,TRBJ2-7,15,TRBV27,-,CASSLGGREMYEQYF,TGTGCCAGCAGTTTGGGGGGAAGGGAAATGTACGAGCAGTACTTC